Listed below are T cell receptor beta chains from one sample, sequenced in a study of cytomegalovirus exposure and HLA in healthy donors. Clones were sequenced by immunoSEQ multiplex PCR, and TCRdb holds only the in-frame ones, with some missing. The sample includes more than 90,000 clones, about 79% of them seen just once. Specimen: PBMCs. These receptors were taken from a woman younger than 30 in good health and CMV-seropositive. Both conserved end residues are part of each CDR3. A D gene is named only where the DNA matches it firmly. The size of a clone is reported for some rows only, either as once, few or many, or as a class for expanded clones.

v_gene: TRBV6-6; abundance: .; len: 12; j_gene: TRBJ1-2; d_gene: TRBD1; CDR3aa: CASSLQGALRTF; CDR3nt: TGTGCCAGCAGCCTACAGGGGGCACTTCGCACCTTC
v_gene: TRBV4-1; abundance: .; len: 16; j_gene: TRBJ1-3; d_gene: TRBD1; CDR3aa: CASSITDRGAGNTIYF; CDR3nt: TGCGCCAGCAGCATTACCGACAGGGGCGCTGGAAACACCATATATTTT
v_gene: TRBV21-1; abundance: .; len: 17; j_gene: TRBJ2-7; d_gene: .; CDR3aa: CASSPSRLADLSYEQYF; CDR3nt: TGTGCCAGCAGCCCCAGCAGGCTAGCGGACCTCTCCTACGAGCAGTACTTC
v_gene: TRBV4-1; abundance: .; len: 15; j_gene: TRBJ1-4; d_gene: TRBD1; CDR3aa: CASSHRQGSTEKLFF; CDR3nt: TGCGCCAGCAGCCATAGACAGGGTTCGACTGAAAAACTGTTTTTT
v_gene: TRBV7-2; abundance: .; len: 16; j_gene: TRBJ2-5; d_gene: .; CDR3aa: CASSPQRGGPKETQYF; CDR3nt: TGTGCCAGCAGCCCCCAAAGGGGAGGCCCTAAAGAGACCCAGTACTTC
v_gene: TRBV5-1; abundance: .; len: 15; j_gene: TRBJ2-5; d_gene: TRBD1; CDR3aa: CASSPGTDFKETQYF; CDR3nt: TGCGCCAGCAGCCCCGGGACAGACTTTAAAGAGACCCAGTACTTC
v_gene: TRBV2; abundance: .; len: 15; j_gene: TRBJ1-5; d_gene: TRBD1; CDR3aa: CASRLWTGDNQPQHF; CDR3nt: TGTGCCAGCAGGCTTTGGACAGGGGACAATCAGCCCCAGCATTTT
v_gene: TRBV27; abundance: .; len: 15; j_gene: TRBJ2-7; d_gene: .; CDR3aa: CASSLSVTLLYEQYF; CDR3nt: TGTGCCAGCAGTTTATCGGTGACACTTCTCTACGAGCAGTACTTC
v_gene: TRBV9; abundance: .; len: 14; j_gene: TRBJ1-3; d_gene: TRBD1; CDR3aa: CASSVARGLDTIYF; CDR3nt: TGTGCCAGCAGCGTAGCCAGGGGGCTTGACACCATATATTTT
v_gene: TRBV28; abundance: .; len: 15; j_gene: TRBJ2-3; d_gene: TRBD2; CDR3aa: CASTFGGGRGGTQYF; CDR3nt: TGTGCCAGCACCTTCGGGGGGGGGAGAGGAGGTACGCAGTATTTT
v_gene: TRBV9; abundance: once; len: 19; j_gene: TRBJ2-5; d_gene: TRBD2; CDR3aa: CASSVGRLAGGWREETQYF; CDR3nt: TGTGCCAGCAGCGTAGGTCGACTAGCGGGAGGATGGAGGGAAGAGACCCAGTACTTC
v_gene: TRBV5-1; abundance: .; len: 14; j_gene: TRBJ2-5; d_gene: .; CDR3aa: CASSLREPQETQYF; CDR3nt: TGCGCCAGCAGCTTGCGGGAGCCCCAAGAGACCCAGTACTTC
v_gene: TRBV7-9; abundance: once; len: 15; j_gene: TRBJ2-7; d_gene: TRBD2; CDR3aa: CASRVLAGSSYEQYF; CDR3nt: TGTGCCAGCAGGGTACTAGCGGGGAGCTCCTACGAGCAGTACTTC
v_gene: TRBV9; abundance: .; len: 14; j_gene: TRBJ2-7; d_gene: .; CDR3aa: CASSVDILDYEQYF; CDR3nt: TGTGCCAGCAGCGTAGATATTTTAGACTACGAGCAGTACTTC
v_gene: TRBV11-2; abundance: .; len: 15; j_gene: TRBJ2-2; d_gene: TRBD1; CDR3aa: CASSLNRGGTGELFF; CDR3nt: TGTGCCAGCAGCTTGAACAGGGGCGGCACCGGGGAGCTGTTTTTT
v_gene: TRBV6-1; abundance: .; len: 16; j_gene: TRBJ1-3; d_gene: .; CDR3aa: CASSDGSSSSGNTIYF; CDR3nt: TGTGCCAGCAGTGACGGGAGCTCCAGCTCTGGAAACACCATATATTTT
v_gene: TRBV10-2; abundance: .; len: 13; j_gene: TRBJ2-2; d_gene: .; CDR3aa: CASTSSEAGELFF; CDR3nt: TGCGCCAGCACCAGTTCTGAGGCCGGGGAGCTGTTTTTT
v_gene: TRBV5-1; abundance: .; len: 13; j_gene: TRBJ2-7; d_gene: .; CDR3aa: CASSKDRSYEQYF; CDR3nt: TGCGCCAGCAGCAAGGACAGATCCTACGAGCAGTACTTC
v_gene: TRBV9; abundance: .; len: 18; j_gene: TRBJ1-1; d_gene: .; CDR3aa: CASSPGGGRVPPPTEAFF; CDR3nt: TGTGCCAGCAGCCCAGGCGGGGGGCGAGTACCCCCACCAACTGAAGCTTTCTTT
v_gene: TRBV5-1; abundance: .; len: 15; j_gene: TRBJ2-1; d_gene: TRBD2; CDR3aa: CASSVVGREGDEQFF; CDR3nt: TGCGCCAGCAGCGTCGTGGGGCGGGAGGGCGATGAGCAGTTCTTC
v_gene: TRBV6-5; abundance: .; len: 14; j_gene: TRBJ1-2; d_gene: TRBD1; CDR3aa: CASSWGPTGDGYTF; CDR3nt: TGTGCCAGCAGTTGGGGACCGACAGGGGATGGCTACACCTTC
v_gene: TRBV4-1; abundance: .; len: 17; j_gene: TRBJ2-2; d_gene: TRBD2; CDR3aa: CASSQEASGANTGELFF; CDR3nt: TGCGCCAGCAGCCAAGAGGCTAGCGGGGCGAACACCGGGGAGCTGTTTTTT
v_gene: TRBV7-9; abundance: .; len: 15; j_gene: TRBJ1-5; d_gene: .; CDR3aa: CASSSPGRPNQPQHF; CDR3nt: TGTGCCAGCAGCTCCCCAGGGCGCCCCAATCAGCCCCAGCATTTT
v_gene: TRBV5-4; abundance: .; len: 16; j_gene: TRBJ1-5; d_gene: .; CDR3aa: CASSLASGDGNQPQHF; CDR3nt: TGTGCCAGCAGCTTGGCCTCAGGGGATGGAAATCAGCCCCAGCATTTT
v_gene: TRBV4-2; abundance: few; len: 17; j_gene: TRBJ2-3; d_gene: TRBD2; CDR3aa: CASSPKTSGRPTDTQYF; CDR3nt: TGTGCCAGCAGCCCAAAGACTAGCGGGAGACCCACAGATACGCAGTATTTT
v_gene: TRBV28; abundance: .; len: 14; j_gene: TRBJ2-3; d_gene: .; CDR3aa: CASTVRSSTDTQYF; CDR3nt: TGTGCCAGTACAGTCCGTTCTAGCACAGATACGCAGTATTTT
v_gene: TRBV7-6; abundance: .; len: 15; j_gene: TRBJ1-6; d_gene: TRBD1; CDR3aa: CASSQGAGPNSPLHF; CDR3nt: TGTGCCAGCAGCCAGGGGGCAGGTCCTAATTCACCCCTCCACTTT
v_gene: TRBV7-3; abundance: .; len: 15; j_gene: TRBJ2-1; d_gene: .; CDR3aa: CASSLTLLAGNEQFF; CDR3nt: TGTGCCAGCAGCTTAACGTTACTAGCCGGGAATGAGCAGTTCTTC
v_gene: TRBV5-4; abundance: once; len: 14; j_gene: TRBJ1-6; d_gene: TRBD1; CDR3aa: CASSLTGWDSPLHF; CDR3nt: TGTGCCAGCAGTTTGACAGGGTGGGATTCACCCCTCCACTTT
v_gene: TRBV11-2; abundance: .; len: 15; j_gene: TRBJ2-7; d_gene: .; CDR3aa: CASSLGGGYSYEQYF; CDR3nt: TGTGCCAGCAGCTTAGGTGGCGGGTACTCCTACGAGCAGTACTTC
v_gene: TRBV5-1; abundance: .; len: 17; j_gene: TRBJ1-4; d_gene: .; CDR3aa: CASSRRARGLTNEKLFF; CDR3nt: TGCGCCAGCAGTCGGAGGGCGCGGGGGTTAACTAATGAAAAACTGTTTTTT
v_gene: TRBV28; abundance: .; len: 14; j_gene: TRBJ1-4; d_gene: TRBD1; CDR3aa: CASSFPGQGGKLFF; CDR3nt: TGTGCCAGCAGTTTCCCCGGACAGGGTGGAAAACTGTTTTTT
v_gene: TRBV9; abundance: .; len: 15; j_gene: TRBJ1-1; d_gene: .; CDR3aa: CASSADPGVDTEAFF; CDR3nt: TGTGCCAGCAGCGCCGATCCGGGTGTGGATACTGAAGCTTTCTTT
v_gene: TRBV6-5; abundance: .; len: 14; j_gene: TRBJ2-1; d_gene: .; CDR3aa: CASSYSERGSEQFF; CDR3nt: TGTGCCAGCAGTTACTCGGAAAGGGGCAGTGAGCAGTTCTTC
v_gene: TRBV5-4; abundance: .; len: 13; j_gene: TRBJ1-2; d_gene: .; CDR3aa: CASSLDRNYGYTF; CDR3nt: TGTGCCAGCAGCTTGGACAGGAACTATGGCTACACCTTC
v_gene: TRBV6-6; abundance: .; len: 16; j_gene: TRBJ2-7; d_gene: TRBD1; CDR3aa: CASTQRGGTGAYEQYF; CDR3nt: TGTGCCAGCACCCAGAGAGGCGGGACAGGGGCCTACGAGCAGTACTTC
v_gene: TRBV28; abundance: .; len: 15; j_gene: TRBJ2-5; d_gene: .; CDR3aa: CASSLWRRSGETQYF; CDR3nt: TGTGCCAGCAGTTTATGGCGCAGATCCGGGGAGACCCAGTACTTC
v_gene: TRBV30; abundance: once; len: 13; j_gene: TRBJ1-1; d_gene: .; CDR3aa: CAWGGAGDTEAFF; CDR3nt: TGTGCCTGGGGGGGGGCGGGCGACACTGAAGCTTTCTTT
v_gene: TRBV5-6; abundance: .; len: 18; j_gene: TRBJ2-3; d_gene: TRBD1; CDR3aa: CASRSPGGREYNQDTQYF; CDR3nt: TGTGCCAGCAGATCCCCAGGGGGCCGGGAGTATAATCAAGATACGCAGTATTTT
v_gene: TRBV18; abundance: .; len: 15; j_gene: TRBJ1-2; d_gene: .; CDR3aa: CASSPRAGLLYGYTF; CDR3nt: TGTGCCAGCTCACCAAGGGCAGGGTTACTCTATGGCTACACCTTC
v_gene: TRBV15; abundance: few; len: 13; j_gene: TRBJ1-1; d_gene: .; CDR3aa: CATSRRRDTEAFF; CDR3nt: TGTGCCACCAGCAGACGACGGGACACTGAAGCTTTCTTT
v_gene: TRBV28; abundance: .; len: 17; j_gene: TRBJ2-1; d_gene: .; CDR3aa: CVSSSQGAKSSYNEQFF; CDR3nt: TGTGTCAGCAGTTCCCAGGGCGCCAAGAGCTCCTACAATGAGCAGTTCTTC
v_gene: TRBV30; abundance: .; len: 12; j_gene: TRBJ2-7; d_gene: .; CDR3aa: CAWSPGAYEQYF; CDR3nt: TGTGCCTGGAGTCCCGGGGCCTACGAGCAGTACTTC
v_gene: TRBV2; abundance: few; len: 14; j_gene: TRBJ1-4; d_gene: .; CDR3aa: CASKSRGGDEKLFF; CDR3nt: TGTGCCAGCAAAAGTCGTGGGGGGGATGAAAAACTGTTTTTT
v_gene: TRBV7-2; abundance: .; len: 16; j_gene: TRBJ2-3; d_gene: TRBD2; CDR3aa: CASSPGGGRGTDTQYF; CDR3nt: TGTGCCAGCAGCCCCGGGGGGGGCAGGGGCACAGATACGCAGTATTTT
v_gene: TRBV4-1; abundance: .; len: 15; j_gene: TRBJ1-1; d_gene: TRBD1; CDR3aa: CASSQEPGGRTEAFF; CDR3nt: TGCGCCAGCAGCCAAGAGCCAGGGGGACGCACTGAAGCTTTCTTT
v_gene: TRBV10-2; abundance: .; len: 12; j_gene: TRBJ1-5; d_gene: .; CDR3aa: CASSDRDQPQNF; CDR3nt: TGCGCCAGCAGTGATCGGGATCAGCCCCAGAATTTT